These T cell receptor beta chains were read from a single sample in a study of T cell changes during pregnancy in multiple sclerosis. Libraries were prepared by immunoSEQ multiplex PCR; TCRdb keeps only in-frame clonotypes and omits some of them. The sample lists tens of thousands of clones, 80% to 95% seen once, with around 0.93% in the top ten. Sequences were derived from peripheral blood, sampled in the first trimester of pregnancy. Receptor source: a female donor with multiple sclerosis, enrolled in a pregnancy study. Each CDR3 is given with its conserved first and last residue. Clone size is shown for a subset of rows, as once, few, many or a class of expanded clone.

clone_size v_call cdr3_aa
NA TRBV7-2 CASSVQSGLLTHEQFF
NA TRBV7-9 CASSLQTGVFSTEAFF
NA TRBV27 CASSQLAGGQETQYF
NA TRBV7-9 CASSLRGGANTGELFF
NA TRBV5-4 CASSLTGGSSPLHF
NA TRBV7-9 CASTTRDRGTQANEKLFF
NA TRBV23-1 CASSHPRGGKETQYF
once TRBV2 CARTTGMNTEAFF
NA TRBV30 CAWSHPRQGVWAEAFF
once TRBV30 CAWSVGQISNYGYTF
once TRBV19 CASSASGRTAPNEKLFF
once TRBV5-1 CASSADWTGQETQYF
NA TRBV6-6 CASSFLTSVVTDTQYF
NA TRBV19 CASSPASQGAFLYETQYF
once TRBV29-1 CSVLRGIETQYF
once TRBV5-1 CASSLGGGETQYF
NA TRBV10-3 CAISESQGHYNEQFF
NA TRBV18 CASSPPQGASSGSYNEQFF
NA TRBV11-2 CASSLNGNYGYTF
NA TRBV2 CASSEASGVGNTIYF
NA TRBV7-3 CASSPFTSGGTQYF
few TRBV10-3 CAIRGPGQLTYEQYF
NA TRBV11-1 CASSGRTQKRKLFF
NA TRBV5-6 CASSFGLAGDTQYF
NA TRBV5-4 CASSLDLPTGQGGSYEQYF